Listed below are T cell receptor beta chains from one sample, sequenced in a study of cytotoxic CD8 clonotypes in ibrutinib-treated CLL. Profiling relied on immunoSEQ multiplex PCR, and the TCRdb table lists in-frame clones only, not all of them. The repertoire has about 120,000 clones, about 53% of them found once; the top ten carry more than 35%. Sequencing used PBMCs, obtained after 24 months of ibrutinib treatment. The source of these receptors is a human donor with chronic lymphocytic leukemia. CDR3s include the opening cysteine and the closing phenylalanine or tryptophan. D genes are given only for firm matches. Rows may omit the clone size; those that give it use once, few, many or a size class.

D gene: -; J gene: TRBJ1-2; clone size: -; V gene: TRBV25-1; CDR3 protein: CASSERGRNYGYTF; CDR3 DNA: TGTGCCAGCAGTGAACGGGGTCGGAACTATGGCTACACCTTC
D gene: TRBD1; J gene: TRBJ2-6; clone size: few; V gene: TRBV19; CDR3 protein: CASSHLQGAGANVLTF; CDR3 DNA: TGTGCCAGTAGTCACTTACAGGGGGCTGGGGCCAACGTCCTGACTTTC
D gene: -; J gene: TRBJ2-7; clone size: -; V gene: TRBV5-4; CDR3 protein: CASSLLGPNEQYF; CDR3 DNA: TGTGCCAGCAGCTTGTTAGGACCGAACGAGCAGTACTTC
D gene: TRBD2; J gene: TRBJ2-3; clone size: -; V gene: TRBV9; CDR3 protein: CASSVGTGRGTDTQYF; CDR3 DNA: TGTGCCAGCAGCGTAGGCACGGGGAGGGGCACAGATACGCAGTATTTT
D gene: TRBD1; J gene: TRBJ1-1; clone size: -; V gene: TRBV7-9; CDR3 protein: CASSSGQGGSTEAFF; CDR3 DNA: TGTGCCAGCAGCTCGGGACAGGGGGGAAGCACTGAAGCTTTCTTT
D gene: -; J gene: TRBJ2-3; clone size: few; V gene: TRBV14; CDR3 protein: CASSHARLGLVDTQYF; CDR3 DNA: TGTGCCAGCAGCCACGCCAGACTAGGATTGGTGGATACGCAGTATTTT
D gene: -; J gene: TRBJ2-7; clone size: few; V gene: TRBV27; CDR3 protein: CASSLRGEQYF; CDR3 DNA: TGTGCCAGCAGTTTAAGAGGGGAGCAGTACTTC
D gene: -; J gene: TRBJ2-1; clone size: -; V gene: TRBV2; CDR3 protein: CASSASVDNEQFF; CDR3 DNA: TGTGCCAGCAGTGCTTCGGTGGACAATGAGCAGTTCTTC
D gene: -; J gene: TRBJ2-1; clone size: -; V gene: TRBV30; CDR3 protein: CAWTTQDTYNEQFF; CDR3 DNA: TGTGCCTGGACCACCCAGGACACGTACAATGAGCAGTTCTTC
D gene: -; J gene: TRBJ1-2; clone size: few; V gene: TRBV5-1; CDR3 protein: CASSFDSKYGYTF; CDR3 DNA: TGCGCCAGCAGCTTCGACAGCAAATATGGCTACACCTTC
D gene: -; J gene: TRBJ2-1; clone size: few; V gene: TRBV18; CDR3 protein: CASSPDGQDEQFF; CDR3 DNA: TGTGCCAGCTCACCGGACGGGCAAGATGAGCAGTTCTTC
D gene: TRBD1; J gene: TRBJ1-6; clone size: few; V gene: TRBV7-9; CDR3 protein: CASSLGTGDGNSPLHF; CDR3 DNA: TGTGCCAGCAGCTTAGGGACAGGGGACGGTAATTCACCCCTCCACTTT
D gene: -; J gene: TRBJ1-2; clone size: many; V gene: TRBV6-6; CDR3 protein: CASSSIDYGYTF; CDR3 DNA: TGTGCCAGCAGTTCGATAGACTATGGCTACACCTTC
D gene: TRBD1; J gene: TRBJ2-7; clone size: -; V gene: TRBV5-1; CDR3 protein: CASSSPGQASYEQYF; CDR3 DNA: TGCGCCAGCAGCTCCCCGGGACAGGCTTCCTACGAGCAGTACTTC
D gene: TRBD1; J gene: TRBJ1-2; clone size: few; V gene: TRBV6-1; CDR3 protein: CASGTGGGGNYGYTF; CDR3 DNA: TGTGCCAGTGGGACAGGGGGAGGAGGTAACTATGGCTACACCTTC
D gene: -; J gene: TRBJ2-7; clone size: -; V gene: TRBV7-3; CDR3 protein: CASSPSQGPYEQYF; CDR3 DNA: TGTGCCAGCAGCCCCTCCCAGGGGCCCTACGAGCAGTACTTC
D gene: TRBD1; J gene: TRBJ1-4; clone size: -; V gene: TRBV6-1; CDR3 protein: CASRTGPDEKLFF; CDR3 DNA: TGTGCCAGCCGGACAGGCCCTGATGAAAAACTGTTTTTT
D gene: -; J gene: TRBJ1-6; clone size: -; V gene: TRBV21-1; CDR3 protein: CASSKADGQPLHF; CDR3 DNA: TGTGCCAGCAGCAAAGCAGACGGGCAACCCCTCCACTTT
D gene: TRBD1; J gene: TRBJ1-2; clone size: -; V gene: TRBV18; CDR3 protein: CASSKQTAGTGEGYTF; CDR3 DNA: TGTGCCAGCTCCAAACAAACGGCCGGGACAGGGGAAGGCTACACCTTC
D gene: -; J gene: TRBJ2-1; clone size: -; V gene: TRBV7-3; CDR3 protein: CASSTDSHEQFF; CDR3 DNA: TGTGCCAGCAGCACCGACAGTCATGAGCAGTTCTTC
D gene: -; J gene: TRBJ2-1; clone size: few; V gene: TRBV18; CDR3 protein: CASSPAGEGGSSYNEQFF; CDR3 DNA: TGTGCCAGCTCACCAGCAGGGGAGGGAGGAAGCTCCTACAATGAGCAGTTCTTC
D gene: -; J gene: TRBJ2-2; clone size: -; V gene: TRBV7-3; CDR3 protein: CASSLTAGRTGELFF; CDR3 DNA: TGTGCCAGCAGCTTAACAGCAGGGCGAACCGGGGAGCTGTTTTTT
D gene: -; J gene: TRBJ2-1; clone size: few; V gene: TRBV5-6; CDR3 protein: CASSLSGDKGPRDEQFF; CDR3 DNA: TGTGCCAGCAGCTTATCTGGGGACAAGGGTCCAAGGGATGAGCAGTTCTTC
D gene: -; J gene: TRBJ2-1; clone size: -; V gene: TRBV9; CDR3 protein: CASSAASHEQFF; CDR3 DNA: TGTGCCAGCAGCGCGGCTAGCCATGAGCAGTTCTTC
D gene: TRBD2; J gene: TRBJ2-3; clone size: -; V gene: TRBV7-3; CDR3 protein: CASSSGLAGVVGDTQYF; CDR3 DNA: TGTGCCAGCAGCTCCGGACTAGCGGGGGTTGTTGGAGATACGCAGTATTTT
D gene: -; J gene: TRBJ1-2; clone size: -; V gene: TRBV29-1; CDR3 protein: CSVVGRGSYGYTF; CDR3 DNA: TGCAGCGTTGTAGGTCGAGGATCCTATGGCTACACCTTC
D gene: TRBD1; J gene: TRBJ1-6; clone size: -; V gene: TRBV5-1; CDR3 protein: CASSEGTGVNSPLHF; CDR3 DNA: TGCGCCAGCAGCGAGGGGACAGGCGTCAATTCACCCCTCCACTTT
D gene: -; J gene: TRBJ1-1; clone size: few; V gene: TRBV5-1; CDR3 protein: CASSPQSNTEAFF; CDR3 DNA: TGCGCCAGCAGCCCCCAGTCGAACACTGAAGCTTTCTTT
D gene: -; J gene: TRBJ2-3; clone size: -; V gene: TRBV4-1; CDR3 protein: CASSQDREGGGTDTQYF; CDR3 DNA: TGCGCCAGCAGCCAAGATCGGGAAGGTGGGGGCACAGATACGCAGTATTTT
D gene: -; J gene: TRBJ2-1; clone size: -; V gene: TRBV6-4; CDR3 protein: CASSRDLDSNEQFF; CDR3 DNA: TGTGCCAGTAGCCGGGACCTTGACTCCAATGAGCAGTTCTTC
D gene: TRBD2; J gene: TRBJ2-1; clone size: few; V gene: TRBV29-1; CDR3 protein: CSAGGISYNEQFF; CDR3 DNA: TGCAGCGCGGGAGGGATCTCCTACAATGAGCAGTTCTTC
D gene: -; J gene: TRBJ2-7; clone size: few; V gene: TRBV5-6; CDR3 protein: CASSLALGIRDEQYF; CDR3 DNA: TGTGCCAGCAGCTTGGCCTTAGGGATTCGAGACGAGCAGTACTTC
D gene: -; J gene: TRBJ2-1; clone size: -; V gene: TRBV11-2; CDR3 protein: CASSARGGVNEQFF; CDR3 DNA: TGTGCCAGCAGCGCCCGGGGTGGGGTCAATGAGCAGTTCTTC
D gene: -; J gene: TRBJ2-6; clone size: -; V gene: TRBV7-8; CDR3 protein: CASSLAAGSSGANVLTF; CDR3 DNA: TGTGCCAGCAGCTTAGCGGCGGGGAGCTCTGGGGCCAACGTCCTGACTTTC
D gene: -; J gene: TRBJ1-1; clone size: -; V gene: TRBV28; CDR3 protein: CASSPQGSEAFF; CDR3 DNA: TGTGCCAGCAGCCCACAGGGCTCTGAAGCTTTCTTT
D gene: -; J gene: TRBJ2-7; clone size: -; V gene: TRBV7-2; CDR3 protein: CASSLALTGSAGYEQYF; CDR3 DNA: TGTGCCAGCAGCTTAGCGCTAACGGGGAGCGCTGGCTACGAGCAGTACTTC
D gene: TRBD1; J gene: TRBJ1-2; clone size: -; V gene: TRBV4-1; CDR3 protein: CASSPQGGIYGYTF; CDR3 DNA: TGCGCCAGCAGCCCACAGGGGGGGATCTATGGCTACACCTTC
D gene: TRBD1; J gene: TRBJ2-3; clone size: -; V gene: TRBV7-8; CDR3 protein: CASSLATGFTDTQYF; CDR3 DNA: TGTGCCAGCAGCTTAGCGACAGGGTTCACAGATACGCAGTATTTT
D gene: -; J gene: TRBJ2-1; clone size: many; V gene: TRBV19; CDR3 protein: CASNPRAESGNEQFF; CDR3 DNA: TGTGCCAGTAACCCTAGAGCGGAAAGTGGCAATGAGCAGTTCTTC
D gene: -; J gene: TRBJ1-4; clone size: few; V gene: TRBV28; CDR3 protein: CASSPTGVGGKLFF; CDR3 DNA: TGTGCCAGCAGCCCAACCGGGGTAGGGGGAAAACTGTTTTTT
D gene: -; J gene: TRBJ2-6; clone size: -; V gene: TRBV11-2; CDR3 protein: CASPAKSEPLTF; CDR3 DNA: TGTGCCAGCCCTGCGAAGTCGGAGCCTCTGACTTTC
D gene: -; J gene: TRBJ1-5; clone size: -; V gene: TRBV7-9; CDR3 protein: CASSRTDAGIQPQHF; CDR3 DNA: TGTGCCAGCAGCCGGACCGATGCCGGGATTCAGCCCCAGCATTTT
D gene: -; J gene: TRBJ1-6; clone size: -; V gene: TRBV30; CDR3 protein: CAWGSLSSYNSPLHF; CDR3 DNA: TGTGCCTGGGGCTCTTTGAGCTCCTATAATTCACCCCTCCACTTT
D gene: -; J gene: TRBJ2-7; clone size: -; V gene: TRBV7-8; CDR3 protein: CASSLFREPVGNF; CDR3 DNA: TGTGCCAGCAGCCTGTTCCGGGAACCCGTCGGGAACTTC
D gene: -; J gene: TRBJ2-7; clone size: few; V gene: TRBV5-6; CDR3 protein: CASSRDSQKGYEQYF; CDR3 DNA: TGTGCCAGCAGCCGTGACAGTCAAAAGGGCTACGAGCAGTACTTC
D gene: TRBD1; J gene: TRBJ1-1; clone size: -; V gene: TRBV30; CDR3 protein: CAWSEGTGAFNTEAFF; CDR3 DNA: TGTGCCTGGAGCGAAGGGACAGGGGCGTTTAACACTGAAGCTTTCTTT